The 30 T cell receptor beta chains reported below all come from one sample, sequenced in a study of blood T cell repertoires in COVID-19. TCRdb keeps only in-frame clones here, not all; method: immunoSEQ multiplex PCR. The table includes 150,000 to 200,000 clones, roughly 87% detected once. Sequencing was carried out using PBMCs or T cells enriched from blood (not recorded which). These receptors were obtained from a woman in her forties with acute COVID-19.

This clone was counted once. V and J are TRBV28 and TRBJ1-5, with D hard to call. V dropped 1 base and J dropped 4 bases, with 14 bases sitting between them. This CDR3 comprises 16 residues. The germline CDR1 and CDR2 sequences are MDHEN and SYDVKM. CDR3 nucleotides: TGTGCCAGCAGTTTATATATGTTTACGGGGAATCAGCCCCAGCATTTT. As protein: CASSLYMFTGNQPQHF.

CDR3 loop: CASSYSTNRGLETQYF. DNA of the CDR3: TGTGCCAGCAGTTACTCCACAAACAGGGGTTTGGAGACCCAGTACTTC. The chain recombines TRBV6-6 with TRBJ2-5; the match to TRBD1 covers 7 bases. Per the germline V gene, CDR1 is MNHNY and CDR2 is SVGAGI (reference sequence). The length of the CDR3 is 16 residues. Trimming at V came to 0 bases and at J to 5 bases, leaving 9 bases not matched to a gene.

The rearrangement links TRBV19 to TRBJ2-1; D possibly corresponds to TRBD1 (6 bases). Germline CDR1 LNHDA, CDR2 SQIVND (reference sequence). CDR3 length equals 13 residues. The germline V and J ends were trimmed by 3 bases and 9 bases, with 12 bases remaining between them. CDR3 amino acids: CASSITGSPEQFF. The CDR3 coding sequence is TGTGCCAGTAGTATTACAGGGTCGCCTGAGCAGTTCTTC.

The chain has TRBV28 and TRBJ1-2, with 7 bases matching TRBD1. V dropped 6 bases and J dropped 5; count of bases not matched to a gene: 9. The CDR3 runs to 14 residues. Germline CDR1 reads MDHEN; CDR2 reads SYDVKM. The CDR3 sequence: CASSPHRGQYGYTF. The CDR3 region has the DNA TGTGCCAGCAGCCCGCACAGGGGACAGTATGGCTACACCTTC.

CDR3 DNA sequence: TGTGCCAGTAGTAACCCGGGACAGGGGGCTTATGAGCAGTTCTTC. It yields the protein CASSNPGQGAYEQFF. The gene calls are TRBV19 and TRBJ2-1; 12 nucleotides agree with TRBD1. Germline CDR1 reads LNHDA; CDR2 reads SQIVND (reference sequence). The J segment lost 8 bases and the V segment lost 4 bases, leaving 6 bases of the junction unmatched. This CDR3 has 15 residues.

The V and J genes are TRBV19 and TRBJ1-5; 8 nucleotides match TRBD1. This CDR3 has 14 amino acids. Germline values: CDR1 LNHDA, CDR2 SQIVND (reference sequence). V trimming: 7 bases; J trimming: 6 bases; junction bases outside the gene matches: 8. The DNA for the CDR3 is TGTGCCAGTACCATGATGGACAGGGCTCAGCCCCAGCATTTT. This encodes CASTMMDRAQPQHF.

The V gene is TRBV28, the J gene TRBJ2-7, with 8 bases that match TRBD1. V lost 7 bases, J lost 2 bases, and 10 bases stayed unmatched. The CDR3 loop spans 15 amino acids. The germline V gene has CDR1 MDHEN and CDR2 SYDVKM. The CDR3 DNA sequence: TGTGCCAGCATTCCCGGGACAGGCATGGCCTACGAGCAGTACTTC. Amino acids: CASIPGTGMAYEQYF.

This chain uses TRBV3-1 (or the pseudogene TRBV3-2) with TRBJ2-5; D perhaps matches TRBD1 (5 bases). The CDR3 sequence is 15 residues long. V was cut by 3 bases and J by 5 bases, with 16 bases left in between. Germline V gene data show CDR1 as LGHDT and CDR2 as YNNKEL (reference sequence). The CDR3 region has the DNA TGTGCCAGCAGCCACCCACAGGCCCTCGGGGAGACCCAGTACTTC. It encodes CASSHPQALGETQYF.

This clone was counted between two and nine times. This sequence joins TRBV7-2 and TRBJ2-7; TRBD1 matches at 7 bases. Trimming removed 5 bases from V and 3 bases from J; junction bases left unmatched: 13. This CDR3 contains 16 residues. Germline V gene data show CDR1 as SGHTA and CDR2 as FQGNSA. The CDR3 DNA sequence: TGTGCCAGCAGCCCAAGCCTACAGGGGCCTTACTACGAGCAGTACTTC. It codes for CASSPSLQGPYYEQYF.

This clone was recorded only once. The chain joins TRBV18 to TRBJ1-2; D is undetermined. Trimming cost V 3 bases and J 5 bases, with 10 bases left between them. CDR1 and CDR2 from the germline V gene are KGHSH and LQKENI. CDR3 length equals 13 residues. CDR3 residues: CASSPQVEYGYTF. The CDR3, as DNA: TGTGCCAGCTCACCGCAGGTGGAATATGGCTACACCTTC.

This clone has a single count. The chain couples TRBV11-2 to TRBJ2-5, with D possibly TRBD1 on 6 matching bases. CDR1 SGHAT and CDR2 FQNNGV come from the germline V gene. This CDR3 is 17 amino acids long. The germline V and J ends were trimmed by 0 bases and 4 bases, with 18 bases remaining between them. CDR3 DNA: TGTGCCAGCAGCTTAGATCAGGTTGGGCAGGGGAGAGAGACCCAGTACTTC. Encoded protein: CASSLDQVGQGRETQYF. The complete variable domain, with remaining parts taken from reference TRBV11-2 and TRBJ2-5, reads EAGVAQSPRYKIIEKRQSVAFWCNPISGHATLYWYQQILGQGPKLLIQFQNNGVVDDSQLPKDRFSAERLKGVDSTLKIQPAKLEDSAVYLCASSLDQVGQGRETQYFGPGTRLLVL.

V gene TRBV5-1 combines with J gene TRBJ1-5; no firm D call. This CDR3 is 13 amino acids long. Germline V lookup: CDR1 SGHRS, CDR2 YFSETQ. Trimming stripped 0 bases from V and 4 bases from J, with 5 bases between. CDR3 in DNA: TGCGCCAGCAGCTTGGCCGCGAATCAGCCCCAGCATTTT. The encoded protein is CASSLAANQPQHF.

This CDR3 is CASSWDRGRTGELFF. The CDR3 nucleotides are TGTGCCAGCAGCTGGGACAGGGGGCGGACCGGGGAGCTGTTTTTT. The chain joins TRBV5-6 to TRBJ2-2; TRBD1 agrees at 12 bases. V gave up 3 bases and J gave up 5 bases; unmatched junction bases: 2. The V gene's germline CDR1 is SGHDT and CDR2 YYEEEE. The CDR3 is made up of 15 amino acids.

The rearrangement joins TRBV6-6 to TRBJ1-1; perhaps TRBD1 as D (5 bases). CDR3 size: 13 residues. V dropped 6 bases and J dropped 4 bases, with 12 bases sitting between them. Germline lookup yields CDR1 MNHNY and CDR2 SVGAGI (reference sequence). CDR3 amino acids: CASRGDSGTEAFF. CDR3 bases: TGTGCCAGCAGGGGGGACTCGGGCACTGAAGCTTTCTTT.

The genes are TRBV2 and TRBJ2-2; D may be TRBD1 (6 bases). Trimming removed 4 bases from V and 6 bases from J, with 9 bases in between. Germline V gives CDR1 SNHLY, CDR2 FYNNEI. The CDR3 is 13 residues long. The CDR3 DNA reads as TGTGCCAGCAGTGTGAAGGGGGCCGGGGAGCTGTTTTTT. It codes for CASSVKGAGELFF.

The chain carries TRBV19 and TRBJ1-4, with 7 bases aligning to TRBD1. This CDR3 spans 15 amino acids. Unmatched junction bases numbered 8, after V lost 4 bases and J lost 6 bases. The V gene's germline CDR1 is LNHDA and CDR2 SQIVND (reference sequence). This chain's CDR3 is CASSTSSTGDEKLFF. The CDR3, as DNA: TGTGCCAGTAGTACGTCTTCAACAGGGGATGAAAAACTGTTTTTT.

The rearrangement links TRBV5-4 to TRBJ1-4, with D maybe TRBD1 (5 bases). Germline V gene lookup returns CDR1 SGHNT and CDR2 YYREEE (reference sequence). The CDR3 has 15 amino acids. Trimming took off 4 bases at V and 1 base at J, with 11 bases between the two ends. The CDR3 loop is CASSKGFETNEKLFF. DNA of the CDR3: TGTGCCAGCAGCAAGGGGTTTGAAACTAATGAAAAACTGTTTTTT. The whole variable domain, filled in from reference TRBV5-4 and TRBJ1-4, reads ETGVTQSPTHLIKTRGQQVTLRCSSQSGHNTVSWYQQALGQGPQFIFQYYREEENGRGNFPPRFSGLQFPNYSSELNVNALELDDSALYLCASSKGFETNEKLFFGSGTQLSVL.

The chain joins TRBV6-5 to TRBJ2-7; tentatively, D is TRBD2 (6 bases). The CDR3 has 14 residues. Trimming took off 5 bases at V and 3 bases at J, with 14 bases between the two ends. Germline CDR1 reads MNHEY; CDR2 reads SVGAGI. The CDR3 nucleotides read TGTGCCAGCAGTCTATTCGGGAGATACTACGAGCAGTACTTC. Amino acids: CASSLFGRYYEQYF.

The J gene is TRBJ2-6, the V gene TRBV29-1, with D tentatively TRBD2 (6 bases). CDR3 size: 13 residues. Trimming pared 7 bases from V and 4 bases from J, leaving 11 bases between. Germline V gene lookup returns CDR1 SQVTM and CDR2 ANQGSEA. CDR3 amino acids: CSGREDGANVLTF. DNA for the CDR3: TGCAGCGGGAGGGAGGACGGGGCCAACGTCCTGACTTTC.

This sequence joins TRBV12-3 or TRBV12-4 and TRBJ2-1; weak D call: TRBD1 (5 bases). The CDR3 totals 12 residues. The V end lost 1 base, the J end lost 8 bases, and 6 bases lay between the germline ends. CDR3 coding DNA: TGTGCCAGCAGTTTAGTGGGGCATGAGCAGTTCTTC. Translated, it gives CASSLVGHEQFF.

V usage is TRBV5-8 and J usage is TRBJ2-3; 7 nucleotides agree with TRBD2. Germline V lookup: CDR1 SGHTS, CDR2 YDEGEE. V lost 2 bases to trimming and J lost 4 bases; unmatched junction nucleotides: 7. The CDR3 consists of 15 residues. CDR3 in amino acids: CASSLEGGPPDTQYF. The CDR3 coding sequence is TGTGCCAGCAGCTTAGAGGGAGGGCCCCCAGATACGCAGTATTTT.

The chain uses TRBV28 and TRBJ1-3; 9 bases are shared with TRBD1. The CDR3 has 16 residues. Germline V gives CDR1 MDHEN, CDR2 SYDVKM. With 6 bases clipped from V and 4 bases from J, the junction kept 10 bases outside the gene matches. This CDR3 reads CASRDIQGAGGNTIYF. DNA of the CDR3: TGTGCCAGCAGAGATATACAGGGGGCAGGGGGAAACACCATATATTTT.

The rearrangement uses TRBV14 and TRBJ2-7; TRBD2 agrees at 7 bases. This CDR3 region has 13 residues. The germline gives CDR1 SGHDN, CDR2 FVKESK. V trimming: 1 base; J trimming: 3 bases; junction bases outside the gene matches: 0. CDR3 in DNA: TGTGCCAGCAGCCAAGGGGGGGGCTACGAGCAGTACTTC. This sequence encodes CASSQGGGYEQYF.

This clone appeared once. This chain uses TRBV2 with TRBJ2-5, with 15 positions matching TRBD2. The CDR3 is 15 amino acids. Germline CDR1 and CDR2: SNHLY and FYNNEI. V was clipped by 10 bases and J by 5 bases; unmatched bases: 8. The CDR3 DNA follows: TGTGCCACCCTTACAGGGACTAGCGGGAGGGAGACCCAGTACTTC. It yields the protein CATLTGTSGRETQYF.

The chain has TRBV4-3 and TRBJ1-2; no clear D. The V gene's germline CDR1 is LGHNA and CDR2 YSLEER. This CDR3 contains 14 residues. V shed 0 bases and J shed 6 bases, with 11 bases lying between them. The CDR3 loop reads CASSQDGAGHGYTF. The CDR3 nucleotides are TGCGCCAGCAGCCAAGATGGCGCGGGTCATGGCTACACCTTC.

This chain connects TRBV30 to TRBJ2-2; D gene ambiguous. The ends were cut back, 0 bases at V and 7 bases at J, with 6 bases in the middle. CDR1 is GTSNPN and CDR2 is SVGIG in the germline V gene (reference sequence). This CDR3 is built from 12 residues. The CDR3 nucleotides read TGTGCCTGGAGTGTACGGGTCGGGGAGCTGTTTTTT. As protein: CAWSVRVGELFF.

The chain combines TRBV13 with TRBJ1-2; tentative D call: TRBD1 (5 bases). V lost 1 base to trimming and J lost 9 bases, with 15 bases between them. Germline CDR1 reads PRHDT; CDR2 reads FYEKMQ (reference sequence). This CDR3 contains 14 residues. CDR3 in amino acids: CASSLVGLARSYTF. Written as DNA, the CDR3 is TGTGCCAGCAGCTTAGTGGGACTTGCTAGAAGCTACACCTTC.

CDR3 residues: CAIRGTSGETQYF. The CDR3 nucleotides read TGTGCCATCAGGGGAACTAGCGGGGAGACCCAGTACTTC. V gene TRBV10-3 combines with J gene TRBJ2-5, with 9 bases that match TRBD2. The CDR3 runs to 13 residues. V lost 6 bases and J lost 5; bases outside the gene matches: 4. The germline V gene encodes CDR1 ENHRY and CDR2 SYGVKD.

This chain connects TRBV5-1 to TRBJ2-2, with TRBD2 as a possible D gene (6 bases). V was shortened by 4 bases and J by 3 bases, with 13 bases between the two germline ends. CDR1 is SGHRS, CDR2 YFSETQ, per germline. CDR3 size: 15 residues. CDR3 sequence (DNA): TGCGCCAGCAGCACTAACGGGGGATACACCGGGGAGCTGTTTTTT. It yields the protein CASSTNGGYTGELFF.

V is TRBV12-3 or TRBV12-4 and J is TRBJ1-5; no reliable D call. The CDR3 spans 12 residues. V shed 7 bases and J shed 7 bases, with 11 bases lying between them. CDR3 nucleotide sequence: TGTGCCAGCAAGGAGGTAGGGCAGCCCCAGCATTTT. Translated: CASKEVGQPQHF.